This passage covers 29 T cell receptor beta chains from one sample sequenced in a study of blood T cells in healthy people across ages. It was with a sample-barcoded 5' primer and a J-beta primer mix that a second PCR of about 7 to 12 cycles was run. TCRdb itself ran the 5' RACE reads through MiXCR, one entry per CDR3 protein. The data contain roughly 930,000 distinct CDR3 sequences, 48% of them singletons. Sample: blood. All receptors come from a man aged 30 to 45 in good health.

The chain carries TRBV29-1 and TRBJ2-5; 10 bases are a match to TRBD1. Germline V gene lookup returns CDR1 SQVTM and CDR2 ANQGSEA. This CDR3 is built from 17 residues. Germline trimming cut 0 bases from V and 2 bases from J; bases unmatched to any gene: 9. The CDR3 nucleotides are TGCAGCGTTGAAGAGCCCGACAGGGGGCAATTACAAGAGACCCAGTACTTC. This gives the protein CSVEEPDRGQLQETQYF.

This chain uses TRBV27 with TRBJ1-5; TRBD1 matches 7 bases. This CDR3 is 16 amino acids long. Germline values: CDR1 MNHEY, CDR2 SMNVEV (reference sequence). V lost 2 bases, J lost 9 bases, and 13 bases stayed unmatched. CDR3 nucleotides: TGTGCCAGCAGTTTAACAACATTATCAGGGGGATCGCCCCAGCATTTT. Translation: CASSLTTLSGGSPQHF.

The chain carries TRBV3-1 and TRBJ1-2; 9 bases match TRBD1. The CDR3 has 13 residues. The germline gives CDR1 LGHDT, CDR2 YNNKEL (reference sequence). V was pared by 6 bases and J by 8 bases, with 7 bases of the junction left unmatched. CDR3 amino acids: CASSRDRVNGYTF. The DNA of the CDR3 is TGTGCCAGCAGTCGGGACAGGGTAAACGGCTACACCTTC.

V gene TRBV20-1 combines with J gene TRBJ1-2; D is possibly TRBD1 (6 bases). The V end was cut by 7 bases, the J end by 4 bases, with 19 bases between. The germline V gene has CDR1 DFQATT and CDR2 SNEGSKA (reference sequence). This CDR3 region has 14 residues. Written as DNA, the CDR3 is TGCAGTGGGACGCCAGGGGCACAGGTCTATGGCTACACCTTC. This translates into CSGTPGAQVYGYTF.

The chain combines TRBV4-1 with TRBJ1-1; no definite D call. The CDR3 length is 15 residues. The ends were cut back, 0 bases at V and 0 bases at J, with 8 bases in the middle. From germline, CDR1 is MGHRA and CDR2 YSYEKL. The DNA for the CDR3 is TGCGCCAGCAGCCAAGATCAATGGTTGAACACTGAAGCTTTCTTT. Its protein is CASSQDQWLNTEAFF.

V is TRBV28 and J is TRBJ2-3; D is perhaps TRBD1 (5 bases). V lost 6 bases and J 2 bases, leaving 15 bases between the germline ends. Germline V CDR1 and CDR2: MDHEN, SYDVKM. The CDR3 has 15 amino acids. The CDR3 DNA reads TGTGCCAGCAGCTCCACGACAGATTTCACAGATACGCAGTATTTT. It codes for CASSSTTDFTDTQYF.

The chain is built from TRBV5-1 and TRBJ2-7, with a weak D call TRBD2 (6 bases). V lost 5 bases to trimming and J lost 3 bases, with 15 bases between them. The CDR3 length is 14 residues. CDR1 is SGHRS and CDR2 is YFSETQ in the germline V gene. CDR3 loop: CASRTGLEYYEQYF. CDR3 sequence (DNA): TGCGCCAGCAGAACGGGACTCGAGTACTACGAGCAGTACTTC.

This clonotype showed up just once. The rearrangement links TRBV27 to TRBJ2-1; 11 positions match TRBD1. The length of the CDR3 is 15 residues. Trimming removed 8 bases from V and 3 bases from J; junction bases left unmatched: 6. Germline CDR1 and CDR2: MNHEY and SMNVEV (reference sequence). CDR3 sequence (DNA): TGTGCCAGCGGAAGCGGGACAGGGGGCTACAATGAGCAGTTCTTC. It is translated as CASGSGTGGYNEQFF.

The table lists this clonotype with a few counts. The V and J genes are TRBV20-1 and TRBJ2-7; D is uncertain. Trimming left V 2 bases short and J 0 bases short, with 5 bases between. The germline V gene has CDR1 DFQATT and CDR2 SNEGSKA (reference sequence). The CDR3 has 12 amino acids. The CDR3 DNA is TGCAGTGCTAGAACCAACTCCTACGAGCAGTACTTC. It is translated as CSARTNSYEQYF.

This clonotype was seen just once. This chain joins TRBV29-1 and TRBJ1-2; perhaps TRBD1 as D (6 bases). CDR1 and CDR2 (germline): SQVTM, ANQGSEA. The CDR3 is 12 residues long. V lost 4 bases and J 5 bases, leaving 11 bases between the germline ends. Here the CDR3 reads CSVVTGRYGYTF. The CDR3 DNA reads as TGCAGCGTTGTTACAGGGAGATATGGCTACACCTTC. Drawing the rest from reference TRBV29-1 and TRBJ1-2, the complete variable domain is SAVISQKPSRDICQRGTSLTIQCQVDSQVTMMFWYRQQPGQSLTLIATANQGSEATYESGFVIDKFPISRPNLTFSTLTVSNMSPEDSSIYLCSVVTGRYGYTFGSGTRLTVV.

The chain couples TRBV27 to TRBJ2-4, with a weak D call TRBD2 (6 bases). The CDR3 is made up of 15 amino acids. Deletions cut 5 bases from V and 8 bases from J, with 19 bases between. Germline CDR1 and CDR2: MNHEY and SMNVEV (reference sequence). CDR3 DNA: TGTGCCAGCAGTGGAATAGTGTCCGGGGGAGACATTCAGTACTTC. Its translation: CASSGIVSGGDIQYF.

This clonotype was observed many times. V and J are TRBV5-1 and TRBJ2-6; D is unresolved. V lost 1 base and J 0 bases, leaving 8 bases between the germline ends. CDR1 is SGHRS, CDR2 YFSETQ, per germline. The CDR3 is 16 residues long. This CDR3 is CASSLLGSSGANVLTF. The CDR3 region has the DNA TGCGCCAGCAGCTTGTTGGGCAGCTCTGGGGCCAACGTCCTGACTTTC.

The J gene is TRBJ2-4, the V gene TRBV7-2, with TRBD2 identical over 11 bases. The germline gives CDR1 SGHTA, CDR2 FQGNSA. The CDR3 sequence is 17 residues long. V trimming: 5 bases; J trimming: 5 bases; junction bases outside the gene matches: 11. The CDR3 here is CASSQTPSGGKENIQYF. The CDR3 DNA is TGTGCCAGCAGCCAAACCCCTAGCGGGGGGAAAGAAAACATTCAGTACTTC.

The chain is built from TRBV28 and TRBJ2-7; TRBD1 agrees at 9 bases. J lost 9 bases, V lost 8 bases, and 17 bases had no gene match. Germline loops: CDR1 MDHEN, CDR2 SYDVKM. CDR3 length: 15 amino acids. CDR3 loop: CASVQPGQGIWRQYF. The DNA of the CDR3 is TGTGCCAGCGTTCAACCGGGACAGGGAATATGGAGGCAGTACTTC.

This clonotype was observed a single time. The chain links TRBV24-1 to TRBJ2-2; 11 bases fit TRBD1. Germline V gene lookup returns CDR1 KGHDR and CDR2 SFDVKD. The CDR3 consists of 18 residues. V lost 5 bases and J lost 4; bases outside the gene matches: 11. The CDR3: CATSVRTGGALGTGELFF. The DNA for the CDR3 is TGTGCCACCAGTGTCCGGACAGGGGGCGCCTTGGGCACCGGGGAGCTGTTTTTT.

The genes are TRBV4-1 and TRBJ1-6; no firm D call. Per the germline V gene, CDR1 is MGHRA and CDR2 is YSYEKL. V was pared by 0 bases and J by 7 bases, with 10 bases between. The CDR3 covers 15 residues. The CDR3 DNA follows: TGCGCCAGCAGCCAAGAGGCCAGCCTCAATTCACCCCTCCACTTT. Its translation: CASSQEASLNSPLHF.

The chain links TRBV5-1 to TRBJ2-5; 7 bases fit TRBD2. Germline CDR1 reads SGHRS; CDR2 reads YFSETQ. Trimming at V came to 7 bases and at J to 2 bases, leaving 11 bases not matched to a gene. CDR3 length: 15 amino acids. CDR3 bases: TGCGCCAGCCGCCTCCGGGGGGAATCACAAGAGACCCAGTACTTC. Its translation is CASRLRGESQETQYF.

Only a few counts were recorded for this clonotype. CDR3 sequence reads: CASSQFGTANTEAFF. DNA for the CDR3: TGTGCCAGCAGCCAATTCGGGACAGCTAACACTGAAGCTTTCTTT. The rearrangement joins TRBV7-3 to TRBJ1-1; 7 nucleotides align to TRBD1. Looked up from germline, CDR1 is SGHTA and CDR2 is FQGTGA. The CDR3 spans 15 residues. Unmatched junction bases numbered 8, after V lost 5 bases and J lost 2 bases.

This clonotype was counted only a few times. This rearrangement joins TRBV12-3 or TRBV12-4 to TRBJ2-7; D is perhaps TRBD1 (6 bases). V lost 6 bases, J lost 6 bases, and 21 bases lay in between. The CDR3 is 15 residues long. The CDR3 loop reads CASSPTGFPRPEQYF. CDR3 sequence (DNA): TGTGCCAGCAGCCCGACAGGTTTCCCGCGTCCCGAGCAGTACTTC.

This clonotype was detected only once. V usage is TRBV30 and J usage is TRBJ1-4; D gene uncertain. The V and J ends lost 2 bases and 4 bases respectively, with 8 bases between them. There are 13 residues in the CDR3. Germline V gene lookup returns CDR1 GTSNPN and CDR2 SVGIG (reference sequence). The CDR3 protein is CAWSMRDNEKLFF. The CDR3 DNA sequence: TGTGCCTGGAGTATGAGGGATAATGAAAAACTGTTTTTT. Variable domain in full (rest from reference TRBV30 and TRBJ1-4): SQTIHQWPATLVQPVGSPLSLECTVEGTSNPNLYWYRQAAGRGLQLLFYSVGIGQISSEVPQNLSASRPQDRQFILSSKKLLLSDSGFYLCAWSMRDNEKLFFGSGTQLSVL.

Regarding this clonotype: An end of the junction differs from the germline gene, which may be a read error. The genes are TRBV2 and TRBJ2-3; 16 nucleotides align to TRBD2. The CDR3 spans 14 residues. Germline loops: CDR1 SNHLY, CDR2 FYNNEI. DNA for the CDR3: TGCGCGGGGGGACTAGCGGGGGGGCAAGATACGCAGTATTTT. As protein: CAGGLAGGQDTQYF.

The chain carries TRBV27 and TRBJ2-5; 7 positions agree with TRBD2. Germline V CDR1 and CDR2: MNHEY, SMNVEV (reference sequence). Trimming at V came to 5 bases and at J to 4 bases, leaving 7 bases not matched to a gene. The CDR3 contains 14 residues. CDR3 loop: CASSAAGGGETQYF. CDR3 nucleotide sequence: TGTGCCAGCAGTGCTGCTGGGGGGGGAGAGACCCAGTACTTC.

The chain employs TRBV7-2 and TRBJ2-3; no clear D gene. Trimming left V 4 bases short and J 4 bases short, with 6 bases between. The CDR3 is 12 residues long. Germline V gives CDR1 SGHTA, CDR2 FQGNSA. The CDR3 sequence: CASSSDSDTQYF. CDR3 sequence (DNA): TGTGCCAGCAGCTCCGACTCAGATACGCAGTATTTT.

The rearrangement joins TRBV14 to TRBJ1-4; 8 positions agree with TRBD1. V shed 2 bases and J 0 bases; nucleotides not matched to a gene: 11. Germline V lookup: CDR1 SGHDN, CDR2 FVKESK. This CDR3 is built from 19 residues. CDR3 in DNA: TGTGCCAGCAGCCAACTATTCGACAGGGGAAAGCCAACTAATGAAAAACTGTTTTTT. Translating gives CASSQLFDRGKPTNEKLFF.

The chain carries TRBV5-3 and TRBJ2-1; D gene uncertain. TRBV5-3 is an open reading frame, and its role is uncertain. V lost 4 bases, J lost 10 bases, and 6 bases lay in between. The CDR3 loop spans 10 amino acids. Here the CDR3 reads CARSPREQFF. Here the CDR3 DNA reads TGTGCCAGAAGCCCCCGGGAGCAGTTCTTC.

The table lists this clonotype with a few counts. The chain employs TRBV10-3 and TRBJ2-7, with D hard to call. Looked up from germline, CDR1 is ENHRY and CDR2 is SYGVKD. This CDR3 has 12 residues. V was shortened by 2 bases and J by 2 bases, with 4 bases between the two germline ends. CDR3 loop: CAISEQPYEQYF. The CDR3 DNA follows: TGTGCCATCAGTGAGCAACCCTACGAGCAGTACTTC.

This chain links TRBV5-1 with TRBJ2-3, with D unresolved. This CDR3 is 14 amino acids long. CDR1 and CDR2 from the germline V gene are SGHRS and YFSETQ. V lost 3 bases and J 0 bases, leaving 8 bases between the germline ends. CDR3 bases: TGCGCCAGCAGCTCAAACCCTAGCACAGATACGCAGTATTTT. Translation gives CASSSNPSTDTQYF. The full variable domain, its missing parts supplied by reference TRBV5-1 and TRBJ2-3, is KAGVTQTPRYLIKTRGQQVTLSCSPISGHRSVSWYQQTPGQGLQFLFEYFSETQRNKGNFPGRFSGRQFSNSRSEMNVSTLELGDSALYLCASSSNPSTDTQYFGPGTRLTVL.

This clonotype occurred a few times. This chain joins TRBV4-1 and TRBJ1-5; D is ambiguous. Germline lookup yields CDR1 MGHRA and CDR2 YSYEKL. This CDR3 comprises 15 residues. V lost 1 base, J lost 2 bases, and 9 bases lay in between. For the CDR3, the DNA is TGCGCCAGCAGCCAAGTTAGGAGTGGCAATCAGCCCCAGCATTTT. It specifies CASSQVRSGNQPQHF.

The chain carries TRBV7-2 and TRBJ2-7, with TRBD2 matching over 11 bases. Losses at the gene ends were 6 bases for V and 1 base for J; bases not matched to a gene: 11. CDR3 size: 17 residues. From germline, CDR1 is SGHTA and CDR2 FQGNSA. CDR3 in DNA: TGTGCCAGCAGACCAGCTGGACTAGCGGGCCAGTCCTACGAGCAGTACTTC. Encoded protein: CASRPAGLAGQSYEQYF.